Listed below are T cell receptor beta chains from one sample, sequenced in a study of post-analysis software for immune sequencing data. TCRdb reanalysed the PCR reads using MiXCR and keeps one entry per CDR3 protein. The profile shows hundreds of thousands of distinct CDR3 sequences, roughly 47% of them singletons. What was sequenced was blood. Receptor source: a girl between 10 and 17 years old with multiple sclerosis. CDR3s include the opening cysteine and the closing phenylalanine or tryptophan. Each record gives: clone size, D gene, V gene, J gene, CDR3 protein, CDR3 DNA. The D gene is left open where the match is weak. Size is omitted from some rows. Given values are once, few, many or a class for expanded clones.

abundance: few; d_gene: TRBD1; v_gene: TRBV4-1; j_gene: TRBJ2-7; CDR3aa: CASSRPGQGNEQYF; CDR3nt: TGCGCCAGCAGCCGACCGGGACAGGGCAACGAGCAGTACTTC
abundance: .; d_gene: TRBD1; v_gene: TRBV20-1; j_gene: TRBJ1-2; CDR3aa: CSARDRDRGPPTYGYTF; CDR3nt: TGCAGTGCTAGAGACCGGGACAGGGGTCCTCCCACCTATGGCTACACCTTC
abundance: .; d_gene: TRBD2; v_gene: TRBV20-1; j_gene: TRBJ2-7; CDR3aa: CSAIGPSGTYEQYF; CDR3nt: TGCAGTGCCATTGGGCCTAGCGGAACCTACGAGCAGTACTTC
abundance: few; d_gene: TRBD2; v_gene: TRBV12-3/TRBV12-4; j_gene: TRBJ2-7; CDR3aa: CASSLSSSGDEQYF; CDR3nt: TGTGCCAGCAGCCTAAGCTCTAGCGGGGACGAGCAGTACTTC
abundance: .; d_gene: TRBD2; v_gene: TRBV27; j_gene: TRBJ2-3; CDR3aa: CASSIEREDRTDTQYF; CDR3nt: TGTGCCAGCAGTATCGAGCGGGAGGACCGCACAGATACGCAGTATTTT
abundance: once; d_gene: .; v_gene: TRBV29-1; j_gene: TRBJ2-1; CDR3aa: CSVAHNEQFF; CDR3nt: TGCAGCGTGGCCCACAATGAGCAGTTCTTC
abundance: few; d_gene: TRBD2; v_gene: TRBV20-1; j_gene: TRBJ2-7; CDR3aa: CSARGGSPVEQYF; CDR3nt: TGCAGTGCTAGAGGCGGGAGCCCCGTCGAGCAGTACTTC
abundance: .; d_gene: .; v_gene: TRBV7-9; j_gene: TRBJ2-5; CDR3aa: CASSLAAAKGTQYF; CDR3nt: TGTGCCAGCAGCTTAGCGGCAGCAAAGGGGACCCAGTACTTC
abundance: few; d_gene: .; v_gene: TRBV6-2/TRBV6-3; j_gene: TRBJ2-7; CDR3aa: CASSYHGDYEQYF; CDR3nt: TGTGCCAGCAGTTACCACGGGGATTACGAGCAGTACTTC
abundance: few; d_gene: .; v_gene: TRBV9; j_gene: TRBJ2-3; CDR3aa: CASSVGGGGTTDTQYF; CDR3nt: TGTGCCAGCAGCGTAGGAGGAGGGGGGACCACAGATACGCAGTATTTT
abundance: .; d_gene: .; v_gene: TRBV4-1; j_gene: TRBJ2-5; CDR3aa: CASSEPGTLKTQYF; CDR3nt: TGCGCCAGCAGCGAACCCGGGACCCTGAAGACCCAGTACTTC
abundance: .; d_gene: TRBD1; v_gene: TRBV11-2; j_gene: TRBJ2-1; CDR3aa: CASSLVGTGPFGGEQFF; CDR3nt: TGTGCCAGCAGCTTAGTCGGGACAGGACCCTTCGGTGGTGAGCAGTTCTTC
abundance: few; d_gene: TRBD1; v_gene: TRBV10-3; j_gene: TRBJ1-2; CDR3aa: CAISEPGTGGRYGYTF; CDR3nt: TGTGCCATCAGTGAGCCGGGGACAGGGGGCCGCTACGGCTACACCTTC
abundance: .; d_gene: .; v_gene: TRBV11-3; j_gene: TRBJ1-6; CDR3aa: CASSSSYGHSPLHF; CDR3nt: TGTGCCAGCAGCTCCAGTTACGGACACTCACCCCTCCACTTT
abundance: .; d_gene: TRBD2; v_gene: TRBV29-1; j_gene: TRBJ2-1; CDR3aa: CSVDRGSNEQFF; CDR3nt: TGCAGCGTTGACCGCGGGAGCAATGAGCAGTTCTTC
abundance: once; d_gene: .; v_gene: TRBV4-2; j_gene: TRBJ1-1; CDR3aa: CASSQDPGRNTEAFF; CDR3nt: TGTGCCAGCAGCCAAGATCCGGGACGGAACACTGAAGCTTTCTTT
abundance: few; d_gene: TRBD1; v_gene: TRBV20-1; j_gene: TRBJ2-5; CDR3aa: CSARSPTGAETQYF; CDR3nt: TGCAGTGCTAGATCCCCTACAGGGGCAGAGACCCAGTACTTC
abundance: .; d_gene: .; v_gene: TRBV27; j_gene: TRBJ2-7; CDR3aa: CASSLRISYEQYF; CDR3nt: TGTGCCAGCAGTTTACGTATCTCCTACGAGCAGTACTTC
abundance: few; d_gene: TRBD1; v_gene: TRBV20-1; j_gene: TRBJ2-1; CDR3aa: CSARVTGQGSHEQFF; CDR3nt: TGCAGTGCTAGAGTTACGGGACAGGGTTCCCATGAGCAGTTCTTC
abundance: .; d_gene: .; v_gene: TRBV6-5; j_gene: TRBJ2-3; CDR3aa: CASGKEDSHTDTQYF; CDR3nt: TGTGCCAGCGGGAAGGAAGACTCACACACAGATACGCAGTATTTT
abundance: few; d_gene: TRBD1; v_gene: TRBV5-6; j_gene: TRBJ2-7; CDR3aa: CASSLGDSRYEQYF; CDR3nt: TGTGCCAGCAGCTTGGGGGACAGCCGCTACGAGCAGTACTTC
abundance: .; d_gene: .; v_gene: TRBV9; j_gene: TRBJ2-1; CDR3aa: CASSDHPYNEQFF; CDR3nt: TGTGCCAGCAGCGACCACCCCTACAATGAGCAGTTCTTC
abundance: .; d_gene: TRBD2; v_gene: TRBV7-9; j_gene: TRBJ2-1; CDR3aa: CASSFPRLAETYNEQFF; CDR3nt: TGTGCCAGCAGTTTTCCGCGACTAGCGGAGACCTACAATGAGCAGTTCTTC
abundance: .; d_gene: .; v_gene: TRBV20-1; j_gene: TRBJ2-3; CDR3aa: CSAPSAAEATDTQYF; CDR3nt: TGCAGTGCCCCGAGCGCGGCGGAGGCGACAGATACGCAGTATTTT
abundance: .; d_gene: .; v_gene: TRBV6-1; j_gene: TRBJ2-7; CDR3aa: CASGDTTYEQYF; CDR3nt: TGTGCCAGCGGGGACACCACCTACGAGCAGTACTTC
abundance: .; d_gene: .; v_gene: TRBV7-2; j_gene: TRBJ2-5; CDR3aa: CAIRQGGTQYF; CDR3nt: TGTGCCATCAGACAGGGAGGGACCCAGTACTTC
abundance: .; d_gene: TRBD2; v_gene: TRBV12-3/TRBV12-4; j_gene: TRBJ2-1; CDR3aa: CASSLALAGGDEQFF; CDR3nt: TGTGCCAGCAGTTTGGCATTAGCGGGAGGGGATGAGCAGTTCTTC
abundance: .; d_gene: .; v_gene: TRBV29-1; j_gene: TRBJ2-7; CDR3aa: CSVSLRATYEQYF; CDR3nt: TGCAGCGTTTCCCTCAGGGCGACCTACGAGCAGTACTTC
abundance: many; d_gene: .; v_gene: TRBV12-3/TRBV12-4; j_gene: TRBJ1-2; CDR3aa: CASSPGGDYGYTF; CDR3nt: TGTGCCAGCAGTCCGGGGGGGGACTATGGCTACACCTTC
abundance: .; d_gene: TRBD2; v_gene: TRBV12-3/TRBV12-4; j_gene: TRBJ2-3; CDR3aa: CASSLDSGEPPQYF; CDR3nt: TGTGCCAGCAGTTTAGATAGCGGGGAGCCGCCGCAGTATTTT
abundance: .; d_gene: .; v_gene: TRBV7-9; j_gene: TRBJ1-2; CDR3aa: CASSKGIQADGYTF; CDR3nt: TGTGCCAGCAGCAAGGGCATCCAAGCGGATGGCTACACCTTC